The 3 T cell receptor beta chains below all came from one sample that was sequenced in a study of blood T cell repertoires in COVID-19. Some clones are missing from TCRdb's copy, which holds only in-frame ones; the method was immunoSEQ multiplex PCR. Of approximately 140,000 clones listed, approximately 80% were seen once; the top ten hold 1.6%. Sequenced sample: peripheral blood. Receptors were obtained from a human donor in a cohort sampled during active COVID-19.

The V and J genes are TRBV3-1 (or the pseudogene TRBV3-2) and TRBJ1-5; D remains ambiguous. The CDR3 totals 14 residues. V gave up 1 base and J gave up 4 bases, with 8 bases separating them. Germline lookup yields CDR1 LGHDT and CDR2 YNNKEL (reference sequence). Written as DNA, the CDR3 is TGTGCCAGCAGCCAAGGGGCGGGAAATCAGCCCCAGCATTTT. Encoded protein: CASSQGAGNQPQHF.

J is TRBJ2-3 and V is TRBV10-3, with D possibly TRBD1 on 5 matching bases. V gave up 3 bases and J gave up 2 bases, with 12 bases separating them. The CDR3 totals 15 residues. Germline V gene data show CDR1 as ENHRY and CDR2 as SYGVKD. CDR3 nucleotide sequence: TGTGCCATCAGTGAAGGGGCAGGATTCACAGATACGCAGTATTTT. Amino acids: CAISEGAGFTDTQYF.

This clone was seen only once. This chain uses TRBV4-2 with TRBJ1-4; maybe TRBD1 (6 bases). The CDR3 is 15 residues long. Germline values: CDR1 LGHNA, CDR2 YNFKEQ. The V end was cut by 1 base, the J end by 4 bases, with 10 bases between. CDR3 in amino acids: CASSQANRDNEKLFF. The CDR3 DNA reads TGTGCCAGCAGCCAAGCTAACAGGGATAATGAAAAACTGTTTTTT.